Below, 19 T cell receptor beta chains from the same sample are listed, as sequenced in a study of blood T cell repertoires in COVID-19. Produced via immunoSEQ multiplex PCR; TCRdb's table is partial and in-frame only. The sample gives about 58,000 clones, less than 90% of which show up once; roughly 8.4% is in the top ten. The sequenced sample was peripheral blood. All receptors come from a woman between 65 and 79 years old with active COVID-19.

The CDR3 is CASSVAIRVGITDNEQFF. The CDR3 bases are TGTGCCAGCAGCGTGGCCATCAGGGTAGGGATAACGGACAATGAGCAGTTCTTC. V usage is TRBV9 and J usage is TRBJ2-1; possible D gene TRBD1, 5 bases. The CDR3 spans 18 residues. V shed 2 bases and J shed 5 bases, with 23 bases lying between them. Germline loops: CDR1 SGDLS, CDR2 YYNGEE.

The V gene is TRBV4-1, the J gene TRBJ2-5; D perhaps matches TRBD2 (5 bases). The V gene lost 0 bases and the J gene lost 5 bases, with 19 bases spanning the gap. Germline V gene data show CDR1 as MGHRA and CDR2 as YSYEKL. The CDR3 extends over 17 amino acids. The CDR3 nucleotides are TGCGCCAGCAGCCAAGATCCCCGCGTCCCCGGGGTCGAGACCCAGTACTTC. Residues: CASSQDPRVPGVETQYF.

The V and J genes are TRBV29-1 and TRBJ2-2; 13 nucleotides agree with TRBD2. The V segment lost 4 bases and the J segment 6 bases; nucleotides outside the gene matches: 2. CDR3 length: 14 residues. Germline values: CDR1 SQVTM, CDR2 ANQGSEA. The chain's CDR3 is CSVVGLAGAGELFF. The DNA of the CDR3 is TGCAGCGTTGTTGGACTAGCGGGAGCCGGGGAGCTGTTTTTT.

CDR3 sequence reads: CASSQDTSVSTDTQYF. In DNA, the CDR3 is TGCGCCAGCAGCCAAGATACTAGCGTAAGCACAGATACGCAGTATTTT. The rearrangement joins TRBV4-1 to TRBJ2-3; the match to TRBD2 covers 7 bases. The junction had 3 bases not matched to a gene; V was cut back by 0 bases and J by 0 bases. CDR3 length: 16 residues. In germline, CDR1 is MGHRA, CDR2 YSYEKL.

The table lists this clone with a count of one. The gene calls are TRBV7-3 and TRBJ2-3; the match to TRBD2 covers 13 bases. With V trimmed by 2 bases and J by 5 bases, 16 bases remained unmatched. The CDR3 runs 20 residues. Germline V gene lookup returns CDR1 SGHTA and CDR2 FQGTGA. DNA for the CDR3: TGTGCCAGCAGCTTAGATTTACCTGGACTAGCGGGAGAAGGGATAGATACGCAGTATTTT. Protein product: CASSLDLPGLAGEGIDTQYF. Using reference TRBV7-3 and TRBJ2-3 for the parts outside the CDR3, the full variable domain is GAGVSQTPSNKVTEKGKYVELRCDPISGHTALYWYRQSLGQGPEFLIYFQGTGAADDSGLPNDRFFAVRPEGSVSTLKIQRTERGDSAVYLCASSLDLPGLAGEGIDTQYFGPGTRLTVL.

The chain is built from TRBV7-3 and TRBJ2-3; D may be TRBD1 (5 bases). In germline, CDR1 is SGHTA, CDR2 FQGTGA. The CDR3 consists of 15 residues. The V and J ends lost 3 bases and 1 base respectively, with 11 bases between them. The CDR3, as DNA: TGTGCCAGCAGCTTGCGCCCGACAGGCACAGATACGCAGTATTTT. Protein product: CASSLRPTGTDTQYF.

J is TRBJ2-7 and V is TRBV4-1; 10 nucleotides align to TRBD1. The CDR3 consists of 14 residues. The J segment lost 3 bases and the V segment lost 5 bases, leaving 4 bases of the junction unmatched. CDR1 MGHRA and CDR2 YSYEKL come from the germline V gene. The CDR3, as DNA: TGCGCCAGCAGCTACCGGGACAGGGGCTACGAGCAGTACTTC. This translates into CASSYRDRGYEQYF.

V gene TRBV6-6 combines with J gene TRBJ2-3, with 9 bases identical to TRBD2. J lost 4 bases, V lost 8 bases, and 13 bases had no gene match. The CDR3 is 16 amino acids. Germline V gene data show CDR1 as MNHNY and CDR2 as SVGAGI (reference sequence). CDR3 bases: TGTGCCAGCTTCAACGCGGGAGGGCCCAAAGCAGATACGCAGTATTTT. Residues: CASFNAGGPKADTQYF.

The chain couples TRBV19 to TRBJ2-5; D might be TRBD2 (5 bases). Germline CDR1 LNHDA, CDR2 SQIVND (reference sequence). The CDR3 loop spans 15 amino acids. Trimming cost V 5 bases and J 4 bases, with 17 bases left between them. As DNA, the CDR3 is TGTGCCAGTAGTCCCCGATTGGACTCGGGAGAGACCCAGTACTTC. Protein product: CASSPRLDSGETQYF.

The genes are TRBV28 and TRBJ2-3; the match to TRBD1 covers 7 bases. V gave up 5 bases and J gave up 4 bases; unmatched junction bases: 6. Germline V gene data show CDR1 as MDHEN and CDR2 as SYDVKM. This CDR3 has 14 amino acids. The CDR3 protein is CASSPRQGADTQYF. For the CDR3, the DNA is TGTGCCAGCAGTCCACGACAGGGAGCAGATACGCAGTATTTT.

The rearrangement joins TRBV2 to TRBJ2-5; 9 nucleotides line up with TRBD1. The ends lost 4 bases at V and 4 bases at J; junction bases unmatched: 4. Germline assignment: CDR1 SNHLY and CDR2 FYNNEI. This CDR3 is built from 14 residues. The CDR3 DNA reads TGTGCCAGCAGTGGGAACAGGGGGCCAGAGACCCAGTACTTC. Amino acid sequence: CASSGNRGPETQYF. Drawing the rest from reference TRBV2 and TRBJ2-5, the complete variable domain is EPEVTQTPSHQVTQMGQEVILRCVPISNHLYFYWYRQILGQKVEFLVSFYNNEISEKSEIFDDQFSVERPDGSNFTLKIRSTKLEDSAMYFCASSGNRGPETQYFGPGTRLLVL.

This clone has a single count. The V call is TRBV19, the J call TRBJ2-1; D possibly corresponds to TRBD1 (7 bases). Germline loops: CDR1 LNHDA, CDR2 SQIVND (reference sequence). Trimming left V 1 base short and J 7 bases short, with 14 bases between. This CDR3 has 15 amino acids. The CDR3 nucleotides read TGTGCCAGTAGTATAGGTGGCAGGGGGGAAAATGAGCAGTTCTTC. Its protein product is CASSIGGRGENEQFF.

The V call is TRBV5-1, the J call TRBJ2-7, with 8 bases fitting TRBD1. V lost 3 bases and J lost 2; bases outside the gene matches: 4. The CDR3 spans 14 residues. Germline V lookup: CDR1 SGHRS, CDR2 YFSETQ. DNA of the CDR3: TGCGCCAGCAGCTCCGGGACAGGTACCTACGAGCAGTACTTC. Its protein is CASSSGTGTYEQYF.

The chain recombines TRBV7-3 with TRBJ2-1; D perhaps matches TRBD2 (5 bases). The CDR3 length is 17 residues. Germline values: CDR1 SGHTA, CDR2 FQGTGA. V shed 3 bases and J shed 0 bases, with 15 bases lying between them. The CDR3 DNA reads TGTGCCAGCAGCTTCGCCGCGGGTGCACCCTCCTACAATGAGCAGTTCTTC. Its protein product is CASSFAAGAPSYNEQFF.

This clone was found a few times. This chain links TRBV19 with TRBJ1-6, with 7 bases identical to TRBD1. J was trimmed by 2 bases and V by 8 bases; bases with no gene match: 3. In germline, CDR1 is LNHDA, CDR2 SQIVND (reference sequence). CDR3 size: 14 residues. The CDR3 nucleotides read TGTGCCAGTGGGACAGTTCCCTATAATTCACCCCTCCACTTT. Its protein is CASGTVPYNSPLHF.

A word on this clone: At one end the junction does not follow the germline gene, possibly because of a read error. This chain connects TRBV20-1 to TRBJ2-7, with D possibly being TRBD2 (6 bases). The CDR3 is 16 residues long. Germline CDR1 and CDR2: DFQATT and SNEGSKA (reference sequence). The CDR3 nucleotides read TGCAGTGCTAATGACCTCCGGGGGACGGTCTCCTACGGGCAGTACTTC. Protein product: CSANDLRGTVSYGQYF.

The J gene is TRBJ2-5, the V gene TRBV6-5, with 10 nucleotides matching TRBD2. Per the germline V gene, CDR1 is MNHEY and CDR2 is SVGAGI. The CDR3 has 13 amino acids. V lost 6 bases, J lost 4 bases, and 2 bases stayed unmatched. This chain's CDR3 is CASSRLAGETQYF. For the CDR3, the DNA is TGTGCCAGCAGCAGACTAGCGGGAGAGACCCAGTACTTC.

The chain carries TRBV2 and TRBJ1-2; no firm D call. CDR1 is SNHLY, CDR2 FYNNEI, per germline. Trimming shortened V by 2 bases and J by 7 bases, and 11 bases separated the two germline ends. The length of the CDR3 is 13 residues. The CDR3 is CASSERAEGGYTF. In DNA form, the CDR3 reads TGTGCCAGCAGTGAAAGGGCAGAGGGTGGCTACACCTTC.

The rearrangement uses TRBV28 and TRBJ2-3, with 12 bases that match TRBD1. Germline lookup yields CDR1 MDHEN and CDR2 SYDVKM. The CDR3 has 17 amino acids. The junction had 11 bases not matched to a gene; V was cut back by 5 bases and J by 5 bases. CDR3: CASSRDRGRATQDTQYF. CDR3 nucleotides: TGTGCCAGCAGTCGGGACAGGGGGCGGGCGACACAAGATACGCAGTATTTT.